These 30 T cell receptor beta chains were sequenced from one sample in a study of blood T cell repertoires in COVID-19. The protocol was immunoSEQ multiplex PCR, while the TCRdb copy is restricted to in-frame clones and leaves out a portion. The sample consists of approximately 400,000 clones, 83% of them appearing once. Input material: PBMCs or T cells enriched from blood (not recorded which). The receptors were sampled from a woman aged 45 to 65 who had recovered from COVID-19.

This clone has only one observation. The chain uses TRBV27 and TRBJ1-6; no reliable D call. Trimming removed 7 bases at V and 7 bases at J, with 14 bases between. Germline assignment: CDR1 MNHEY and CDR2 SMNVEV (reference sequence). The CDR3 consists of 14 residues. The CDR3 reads CASNEGKVNSPLHF. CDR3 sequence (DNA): TGTGCCAGCAATGAGGGAAAAGTGAATTCACCCCTCCACTTT.

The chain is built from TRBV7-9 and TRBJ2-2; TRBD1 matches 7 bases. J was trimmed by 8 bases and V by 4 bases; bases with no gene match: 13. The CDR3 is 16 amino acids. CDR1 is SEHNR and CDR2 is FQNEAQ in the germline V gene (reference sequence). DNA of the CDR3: TGTGCCAGCAGCTCGAGAGACAGGGATTTCGCGGGGGAGCTGTTTTTT. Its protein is CASSSRDRDFAGELFF.

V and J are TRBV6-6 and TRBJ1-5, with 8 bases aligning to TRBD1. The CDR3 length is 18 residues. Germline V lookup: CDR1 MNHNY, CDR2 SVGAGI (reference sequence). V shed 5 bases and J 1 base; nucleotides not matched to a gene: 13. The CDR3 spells CASSPRTGIGGSNQPQHF. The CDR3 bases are TGTGCCAGCAGTCCCAGGACAGGGATCGGTGGGAGCAATCAGCCCCAGCATTTT.

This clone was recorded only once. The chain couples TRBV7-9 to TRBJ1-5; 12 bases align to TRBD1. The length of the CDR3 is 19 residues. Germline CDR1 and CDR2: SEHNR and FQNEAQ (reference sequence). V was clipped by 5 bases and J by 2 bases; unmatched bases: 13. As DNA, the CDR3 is TGTGCCAGCAGCACAACGGGACAGGGGGCTGGATCGGGCAATCAGCCCCAGCATTTT. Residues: CASSTTGQGAGSGNQPQHF.

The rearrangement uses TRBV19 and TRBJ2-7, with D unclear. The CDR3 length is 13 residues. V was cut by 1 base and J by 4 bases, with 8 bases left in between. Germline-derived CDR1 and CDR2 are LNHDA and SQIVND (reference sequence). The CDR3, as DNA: TGTGCCAGTAGTATAGCTTCAGGATACGAGCAGTACTTC. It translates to CASSIASGYEQYF.

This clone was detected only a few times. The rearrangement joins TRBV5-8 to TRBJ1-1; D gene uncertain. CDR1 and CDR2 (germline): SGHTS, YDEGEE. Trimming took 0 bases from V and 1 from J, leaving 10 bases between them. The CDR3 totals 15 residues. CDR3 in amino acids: CASSLADKANTEAFF. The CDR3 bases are TGTGCCAGCAGCTTGGCCGACAAGGCGAACACTGAAGCTTTCTTT.

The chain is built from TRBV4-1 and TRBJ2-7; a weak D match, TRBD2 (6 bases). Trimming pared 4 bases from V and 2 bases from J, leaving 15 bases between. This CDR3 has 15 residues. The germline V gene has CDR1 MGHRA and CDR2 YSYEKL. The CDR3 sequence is CASSRSGLLTYEQYF. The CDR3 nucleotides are TGCGCCAGCAGCCGGTCGGGACTGCTGACCTACGAGCAGTACTTC.

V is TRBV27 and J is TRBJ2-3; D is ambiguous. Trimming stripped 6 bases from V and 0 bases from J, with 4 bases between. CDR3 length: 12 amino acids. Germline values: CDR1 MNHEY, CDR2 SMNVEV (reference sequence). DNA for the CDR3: TGTGCCAGCAGCCGGAGCACAGATACGCAGTATTTT. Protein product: CASSRSTDTQYF.

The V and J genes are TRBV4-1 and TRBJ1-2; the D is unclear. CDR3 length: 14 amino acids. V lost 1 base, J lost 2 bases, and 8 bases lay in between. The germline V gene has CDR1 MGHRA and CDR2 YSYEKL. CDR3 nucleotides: TGCGCCAGCAGCCAAGCGGGTACCAACTATGGCTACACCTTC. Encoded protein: CASSQAGTNYGYTF.

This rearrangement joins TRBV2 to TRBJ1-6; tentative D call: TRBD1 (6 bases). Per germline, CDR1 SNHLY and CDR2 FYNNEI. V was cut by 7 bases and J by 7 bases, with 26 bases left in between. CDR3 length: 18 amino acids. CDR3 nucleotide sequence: TGTGCCAGCAAACTCGGGACATCCACGAGGGTACCGAATTCACCCCTCCACTTT. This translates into CASKLGTSTRVPNSPLHF.

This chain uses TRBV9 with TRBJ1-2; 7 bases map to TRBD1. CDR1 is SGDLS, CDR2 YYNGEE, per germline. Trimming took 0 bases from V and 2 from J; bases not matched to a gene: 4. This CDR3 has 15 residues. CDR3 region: CASSVGAGGNYGYTF. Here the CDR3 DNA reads TGTGCCAGCAGCGTAGGGGCAGGGGGAAACTATGGCTACACCTTC.

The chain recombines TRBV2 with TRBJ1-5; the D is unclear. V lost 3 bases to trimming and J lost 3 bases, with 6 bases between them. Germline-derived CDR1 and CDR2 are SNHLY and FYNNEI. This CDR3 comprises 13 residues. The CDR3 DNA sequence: TGTGCCAGCAGTGAGCGGTTCAATCAGCCCCAGCATTTT. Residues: CASSERFNQPQHF.

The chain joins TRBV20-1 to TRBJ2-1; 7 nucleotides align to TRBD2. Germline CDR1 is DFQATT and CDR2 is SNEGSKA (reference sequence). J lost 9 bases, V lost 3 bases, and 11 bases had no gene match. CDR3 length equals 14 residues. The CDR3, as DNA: TGCAGTGCTAGTGGAGGGAGGGCCTTGAGTGAGCAGTTCTTC. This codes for CSASGGRALSEQFF.

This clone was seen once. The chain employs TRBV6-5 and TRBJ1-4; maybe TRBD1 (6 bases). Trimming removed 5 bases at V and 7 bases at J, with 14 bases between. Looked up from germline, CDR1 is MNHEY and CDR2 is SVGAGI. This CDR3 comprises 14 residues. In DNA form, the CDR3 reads TGTGCCAGCAGTCCCCGGGGGGCGGGTGAAAAACTGTTTTTT. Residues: CASSPRGAGEKLFF.

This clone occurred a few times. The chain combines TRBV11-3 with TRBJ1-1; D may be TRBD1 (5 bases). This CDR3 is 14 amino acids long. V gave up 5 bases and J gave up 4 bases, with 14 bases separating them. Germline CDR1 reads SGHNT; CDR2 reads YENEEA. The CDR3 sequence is CASSLPPGGTEAFF. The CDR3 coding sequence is TGTGCCAGCAGCCTACCTCCCGGGGGCACTGAAGCTTTCTTT. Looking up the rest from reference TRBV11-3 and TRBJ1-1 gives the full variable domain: EAGVVQSPRYKIIEKKQPVAFWCNPISGHNTLYWYLQNLGQGPELLIRYENEEAVDDSQLPKDRFSAERLKGVDSTLKIQPAELGDSAVYLCASSLPPGGTEAFFGQGTRLTVV.

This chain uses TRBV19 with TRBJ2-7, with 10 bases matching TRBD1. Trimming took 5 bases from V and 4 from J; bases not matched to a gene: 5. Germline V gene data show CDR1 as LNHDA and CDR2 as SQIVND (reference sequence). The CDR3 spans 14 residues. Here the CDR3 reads CASSPGQGVYEQYF. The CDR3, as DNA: TGTGCCAGTAGTCCTGGACAGGGGGTTTACGAGCAGTACTTC. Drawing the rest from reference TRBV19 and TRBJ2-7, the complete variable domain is DGGITQSPKYLFRKEGQNVTLSCEQNLNHDAMYWYRQDPGQGLRLIYYSQIVNDFQKGDIAEGYSVSREKKESFPLTVTSAQKNPTAFYLCASSPGQGVYEQYFGPGTRLTVT.

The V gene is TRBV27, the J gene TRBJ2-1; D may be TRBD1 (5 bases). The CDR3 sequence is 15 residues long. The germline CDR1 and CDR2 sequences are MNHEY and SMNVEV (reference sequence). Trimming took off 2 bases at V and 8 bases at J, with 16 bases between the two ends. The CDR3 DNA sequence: TGTGCCAGCAGTTTAGTGGCAGGGAATCGCCATGAGCAGTTCTTC. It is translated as CASSLVAGNRHEQFF.

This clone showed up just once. Written as DNA, the CDR3 is TGTGCCAGCAGCTCAGGCGGACAGCTAAATCAGCCCCAGCATTTT. Protein: CASSSGGQLNQPQHF. The chain couples TRBV11-2 to TRBJ1-5; D perhaps matches TRBD1 (6 bases). The CDR3 runs to 15 residues. The V gene's germline CDR1 is SGHAT and CDR2 FQNNGV. Trimming cost V 4 bases and J 4 bases, with 14 bases left between them. Full variable domain (rest looked up from reference TRBV11-2 and TRBJ1-5): EAGVAQSPRYKIIEKRQSVAFWCNPISGHATLYWYQQILGQGPKLLIQFQNNGVVDDSQLPKDRFSAERLKGVDSTLKIQPAKLEDSAVYLCASSSGGQLNQPQHFGDGTRLSIL.

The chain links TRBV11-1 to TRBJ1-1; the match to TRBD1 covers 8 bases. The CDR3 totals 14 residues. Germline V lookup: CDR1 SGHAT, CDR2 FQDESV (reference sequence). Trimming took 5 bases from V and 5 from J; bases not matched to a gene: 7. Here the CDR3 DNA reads TGTGCCAGCAGCCCCGACAGGGGTAGGACTGAAGCTTTCTTT. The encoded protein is CASSPDRGRTEAFF.

The CDR3 spells CASSELAGGPAGELFF. In nucleotides, the CDR3 is TGTGCCAGCAGCGAGCTAGCGGGGGGGCCCGCCGGGGAGCTGTTTTTT. The V call is TRBV9, the J call TRBJ2-2; 12 bases match TRBD2. The CDR3 runs to 16 residues. Germline CDR1 SGDLS, CDR2 YYNGEE. The V gene end was trimmed by 3 bases and the J gene end by 6 bases; junction bases not matched to a gene: 6.

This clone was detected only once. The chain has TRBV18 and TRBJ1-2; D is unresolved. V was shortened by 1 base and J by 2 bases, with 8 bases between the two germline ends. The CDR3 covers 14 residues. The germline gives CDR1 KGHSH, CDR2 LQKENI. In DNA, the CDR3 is TGTGCCAGCTCACCACAGGAGAACAACTATGGCTACACCTTC. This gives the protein CASSPQENNYGYTF.

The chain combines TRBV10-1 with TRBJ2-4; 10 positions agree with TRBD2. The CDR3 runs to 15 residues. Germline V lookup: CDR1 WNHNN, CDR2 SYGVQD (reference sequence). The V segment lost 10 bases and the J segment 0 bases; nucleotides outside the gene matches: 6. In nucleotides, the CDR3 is TGCGCCACACCAGCGGGGGGGGGAGCCAAAAACATTCAGTACTTC. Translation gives CATPAGGGAKNIQYF.

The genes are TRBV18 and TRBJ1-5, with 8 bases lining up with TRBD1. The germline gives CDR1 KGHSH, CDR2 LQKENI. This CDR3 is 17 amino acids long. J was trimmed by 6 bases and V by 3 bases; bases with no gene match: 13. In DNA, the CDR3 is TGTGCCAGCTCACCTCGTTACCAAGGACAGGGTGGTCAGCCCCAGCATTTT. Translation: CASSPRYQGQGGQPQHF.

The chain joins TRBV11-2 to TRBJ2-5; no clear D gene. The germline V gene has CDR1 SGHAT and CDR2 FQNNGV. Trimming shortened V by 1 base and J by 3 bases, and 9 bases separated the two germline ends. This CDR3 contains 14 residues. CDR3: CASSLVLAEETQYF. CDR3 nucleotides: TGTGCCAGCAGCTTAGTTTTAGCAGAAGAGACCCAGTACTTC.

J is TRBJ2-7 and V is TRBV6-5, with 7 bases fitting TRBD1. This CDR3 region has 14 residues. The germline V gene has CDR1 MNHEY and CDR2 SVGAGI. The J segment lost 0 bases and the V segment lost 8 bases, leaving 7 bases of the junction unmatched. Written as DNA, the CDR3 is TGTGCCAGCGGGATGACAGGGAGCTCCTACGAGCAGTACTTC. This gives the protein CASGMTGSSYEQYF.

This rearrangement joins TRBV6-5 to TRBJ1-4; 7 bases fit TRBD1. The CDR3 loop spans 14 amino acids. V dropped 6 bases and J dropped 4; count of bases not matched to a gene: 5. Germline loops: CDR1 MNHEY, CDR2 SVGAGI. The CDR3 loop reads CASSPGTVNEKLFF. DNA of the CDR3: TGTGCCAGCAGCCCCGGGACAGTTAATGAAAAACTGTTTTTT.

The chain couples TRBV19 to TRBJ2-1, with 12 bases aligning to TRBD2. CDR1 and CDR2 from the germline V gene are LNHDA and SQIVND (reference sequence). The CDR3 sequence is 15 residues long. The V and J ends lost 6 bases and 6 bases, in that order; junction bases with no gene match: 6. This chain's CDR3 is CASRFSSGGANEQFF. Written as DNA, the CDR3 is TGTGCCAGTAGGTTTTCTAGCGGGGGGGCCAATGAGCAGTTCTTC.

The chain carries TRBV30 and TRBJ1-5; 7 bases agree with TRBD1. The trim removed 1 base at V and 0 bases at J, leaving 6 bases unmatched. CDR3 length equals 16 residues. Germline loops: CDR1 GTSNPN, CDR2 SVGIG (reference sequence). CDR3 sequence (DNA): TGTGCCTGGAGTGCAAAGGGACAGTATAGCAATCAGCCCCAGCATTTT. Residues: CAWSAKGQYSNQPQHF.

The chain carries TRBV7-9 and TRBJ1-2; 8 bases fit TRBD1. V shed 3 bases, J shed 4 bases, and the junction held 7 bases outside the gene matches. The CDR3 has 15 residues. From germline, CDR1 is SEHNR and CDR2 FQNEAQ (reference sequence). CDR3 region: CASSLPGTGPYGYTF. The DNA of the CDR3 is TGTGCCAGCAGCTTGCCCGGGACAGGCCCCTATGGCTACACCTTC. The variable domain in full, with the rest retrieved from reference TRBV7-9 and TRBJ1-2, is DTGVSQNPRHKITKRGQNVTFRCDPISEHNRLYWYRQTLGQGPEFLTYFQNEAQLEKSRLLSDRFSAERPKGSFSTLEIQRTEQGDSAMYLCASSLPGTGPYGYTFGSGTRLTVV.

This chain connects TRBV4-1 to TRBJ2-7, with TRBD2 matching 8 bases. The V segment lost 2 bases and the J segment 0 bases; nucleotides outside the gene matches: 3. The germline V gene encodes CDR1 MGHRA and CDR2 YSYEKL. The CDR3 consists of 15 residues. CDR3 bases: TGCGCCAGCAGCCAAACTAGCGGAAGCTCCTACGAGCAGTACTTC. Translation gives CASSQTSGSSYEQYF.